The 20 T cell receptor beta chains listed next were all sequenced from one sample in a study of PD-L1 blockade in urothelial cancer. Some clones are missing from TCRdb's copy, which holds only in-frame ones; the method was immunoSEQ multiplex PCR. The data show 85,000 to 95,000 clones, with 90% seen just once and about 1.7% held by the top ten. As for time point: pretreatment peripheral blood. The sample was PBMCs, taken around atezolizumab (anti-PD-L1) treatment. These receptors all come from a man in his sixties with urothelial cancer.

This clone came up once. The chain uses TRBV7-2 and TRBJ2-7, with 9 bases lining up with TRBD1. The trim removed 3 bases at V and 5 bases at J, leaving 5 bases unmatched. The CDR3 loop spans 14 amino acids. Germline V gene lookup returns CDR1 SGHTA and CDR2 FQGNSA. For the CDR3, the DNA is TGTGCCAGCAGCTTTACAGGGGGCATCGACGAGCAGTACTTC. Amino acid sequence: CASSFTGGIDEQYF. The full variable domain, in which reference TRBV7-2 and TRBJ2-7 provide the parts outside the CDR3, is GAGVSQSPSNKVTEKGKDVELRCDPISGHTALYWYRQSLGQGLEFLIYFQGNSAPDKSGLPSDRFSAERTGGSVSTLTIQRTQQEDSAVYLCASSFTGGIDEQYFGPGTRLTVT.

The V call is TRBV5-6, the J call TRBJ2-2, with 9 positions matching TRBD2. V dropped 5 bases and J dropped 1; count of bases not matched to a gene: 3. The CDR3 runs 15 residues. CDR1 is SGHDT and CDR2 is YYEEEE in the germline V gene. This chain's CDR3 is CASSGSGGNTGELFF. The CDR3 DNA is TGTGCCAGCAGTGGTAGCGGGGGGAACACCGGGGAGCTGTTTTTT.

This clone has a single count. V gene TRBV30 combines with J gene TRBJ1-4; the match to TRBD1 covers 9 bases. Germline V gene lookup returns CDR1 GTSNPN and CDR2 SVGIG (reference sequence). This CDR3 contains 14 residues. V shed 4 bases and J 7 bases; nucleotides not matched to a gene: 7. The CDR3 reads CAWKRTGAPEKLFF. For the CDR3, the DNA is TGTGCCTGGAAGAGGACAGGGGCGCCTGAAAAACTGTTTTTT.

The chain employs TRBV19 and TRBJ2-3; D is perhaps TRBD2 (5 bases). The CDR3 has 13 amino acids. V dropped 6 bases and J dropped 6 bases, with 13 bases sitting between them. Germline V gives CDR1 LNHDA, CDR2 SQIVND (reference sequence). This chain's CDR3 is CASRGDNSDTQYF. CDR3 nucleotides: TGTGCCAGTAGGGGAGATAACTCCGATACGCAGTATTTT.

The gene calls are TRBV18 and TRBJ1-1; 7 bases fit TRBD1. The germline V gene has CDR1 KGHSH and CDR2 LQKENI. J was trimmed by 3 bases and V by 2 bases; bases with no gene match: 6. The CDR3 runs to 15 residues. CDR3 coding DNA: TGTGCCAGCTCACCATTAGACAGGGAGTACACTGAAGCTTTCTTT. This gives the protein CASSPLDREYTEAFF. The complete variable domain, with remaining parts taken from reference TRBV18 and TRBJ1-1, reads NAGVMQNPRHLVRRRGQEARLRCSPMKGHSHVYWYRQLPEEGLKFMVYLQKENIIDESGMPKERFSAEFPKEGPSILRIQQVVRGDSAAYFCASSPLDREYTEAFFGQGTRLTVV.

This rearrangement joins TRBV7-2 to TRBJ1-6; 8 positions match TRBD1. The CDR3 totals 16 residues. The V and J ends lost 1 base and 3 bases, in that order; junction bases with no gene match: 2. CDR1 and CDR2 (germline): SGHTA, FQGNSA. For the CDR3, the DNA is TGTGCCAGCAGCTTAGAAGGGACAGGCTATAATTCACCCCTCCACTTT. This sequence encodes CASSLEGTGYNSPLHF. Complete variable domain (other parts from reference TRBV7-2 and TRBJ1-6): GAGVSQSPSNKVTEKGKDVELRCDPISGHTALYWYRQSLGQGLEFLIYFQGNSAPDKSGLPSDRFSAERTGGSVSTLTIQRTQQEDSAVYLCASSLEGTGYNSPLHFGNGTRLTVT.

The V gene is TRBV20-1, the J gene TRBJ2-3; D may be TRBD2 (6 bases). V was clipped by 6 bases and J by 4 bases, with 8 bases between them. The CDR3 sequence is 11 residues long. Germline-derived CDR1 and CDR2 are DFQATT and SNEGSKA (reference sequence). CDR3 nucleotide sequence: TGCAGTGCGGAGCGGGCAGATACGCAGTATTTT. Translated: CSAERADTQYF.

This clone was detected a few times. This chain uses TRBV15 with TRBJ1-2; D gene uncertain. V gave up 0 bases and J gave up 0 bases, with 8 bases separating them. Germline V gene lookup returns CDR1 LNHNV and CDR2 YYDKDF (reference sequence). The CDR3 is 15 amino acids. This chain's CDR3 is CATSRDLATNYGYTF. CDR3 in DNA: TGTGCCACCAGCAGAGATCTAGCCACTAACTATGGCTACACCTTC.

The chain combines TRBV28 with TRBJ1-5, with D perhaps matching TRBD1 (5 bases). Trimming cost V 1 base and J 2 bases, with 9 bases left between them. This CDR3 is 15 amino acids long. CDR1 MDHEN and CDR2 SYDVKM come from the germline V gene. The CDR3 region is CASSLFGGGNQPQHF. The CDR3 DNA is TGTGCCAGCAGTTTATTCGGGGGAGGCAATCAGCCCCAGCATTTT.

The gene calls are TRBV7-8 and TRBJ1-6; TRBD1 might be the D (6 bases). This CDR3 comprises 16 residues. Germline V lookup: CDR1 SGHVS, CDR2 FQNEAQ. V was cut by 1 base and J by 11 bases, with 18 bases left in between. CDR3 sequence reads: CASSLGRDISRPPLHF. The DNA for the CDR3 is TGTGCCAGCAGCTTAGGCCGGGACATCAGCCGTCCACCCCTCCACTTT.

This chain links TRBV15 with TRBJ2-5; D is ambiguous. The length of the CDR3 is 14 residues. The germline V gene has CDR1 LNHNV and CDR2 YYDKDF (reference sequence). The germline V and J ends were trimmed by 0 bases and 1 base, with 6 bases remaining between them. The CDR3 DNA is TGTGCCACCAGCAGAGACACAGCCCAAGAGACCCAGTACTTC. Translated, it gives CATSRDTAQETQYF.

The chain couples TRBV4-3 to TRBJ2-7, with 11 nucleotides matching TRBD1. This CDR3 region has 17 residues. Germline CDR1 is LGHNA and CDR2 is YSLEER. J was trimmed by 3 bases and V by 0 bases; bases with no gene match: 7. CDR3 sequence: CASSQDRGQGGYYEQYF. The CDR3, as DNA: TGCGCCAGCAGCCAAGATCGGGGACAGGGGGGGTACTACGAGCAGTACTTC.

The chain is built from TRBV7-3 and TRBJ2-3; maybe TRBD1 (6 bases). This CDR3 region has 13 residues. Per germline, CDR1 SGHTA and CDR2 FQGTGA. Trimming stripped 2 bases from V and 4 bases from J, with 7 bases between. The DNA of the CDR3 is TGTGCCAGCAGCTTAGCAGGGGCAGATACGCAGTATTTT. Translation: CASSLAGADTQYF.

This clone was seen more than once but under ten times. The chain employs TRBV7-8 and TRBJ1-1; D possibly corresponds to TRBD1 (6 bases). Trimming pared 1 base from V and 1 base from J, leaving 10 bases between. CDR3 length: 15 amino acids. The germline CDR1 and CDR2 sequences are SGHVS and FQNEAQ. The CDR3 protein is CASSLVGRGNTEAFF. The CDR3, as DNA: TGTGCCAGCAGCTTAGTGGGCAGGGGGAACACTGAAGCTTTCTTT.

The genes are TRBV19 and TRBJ1-6; D might be TRBD1 (5 bases). The CDR3 runs to 12 residues. Germline CDR1 and CDR2: LNHDA and SQIVND (reference sequence). Trimming took 6 bases from V and 13 from J, leaving 13 bases between them. CDR3 protein: CASRQAGSPLHF. Here the CDR3 DNA reads TGTGCCAGTAGACAGGCGGGGTCTCCCCTCCACTTT.

This clone was detected only once. The CDR3 bases are TGTGCCAGCAGTTCCATTCGGACAGGACTCTACGAGCAGTACTTC. This gives the protein CASSSIRTGLYEQYF. The rearrangement uses TRBV28 and TRBJ2-7; 7 bases agree with TRBD1. The V gene end was trimmed by 4 bases and the J gene end by 3 bases; junction bases not matched to a gene: 9. The CDR3 contains 15 residues. Germline values: CDR1 MDHEN, CDR2 SYDVKM.

This clone was observed a few times. V gene TRBV13 combines with J gene TRBJ1-1; 7 bases agree with TRBD1. This CDR3 comprises 15 residues. The V gene end was trimmed by 3 bases and the J gene end by 4 bases; junction bases not matched to a gene: 8. Germline assignment: CDR1 PRHDT and CDR2 FYEKMQ (reference sequence). The CDR3 sequence: CASSLYRQGFTEAFF. Written as DNA, the CDR3 is TGTGCCAGCAGCTTGTATCGACAGGGTTTCACTGAAGCTTTCTTT.

This rearrangement joins TRBV29-1 to TRBJ2-5; D is possibly TRBD2 (6 bases). Germline loops: CDR1 SQVTM, CDR2 ANQGSEA. V shed 6 bases and J shed 5 bases, with 13 bases lying between them. The CDR3 totals 12 residues. CDR3 sequence: CSVGSRLETQYF. In DNA, the CDR3 is TGCAGCGTCGGGAGCCGATTGGAGACCCAGTACTTC.

The rearrangement links TRBV27 to TRBJ1-1, with a tentative D call TRBD1 (6 bases). Looked up from germline, CDR1 is MNHEY and CDR2 is SMNVEV (reference sequence). V was pared by 3 bases and J by 8 bases, with 22 bases between. The CDR3 sequence is 16 residues long. CDR3 nucleotides: TGTGCCAGCAGTTTTAACTATGGGGGCTCGGGTAGGGAAGCTTTCTTT. Translated, it gives CASSFNYGGSGREAFF.

The chain joins TRBV9 to TRBJ1-1; 7 bases agree with TRBD1. With 2 bases clipped from V and 1 base from J, the junction kept 2 bases outside the gene matches. Germline V gene data show CDR1 as SGDLS and CDR2 as YYNGEE. This CDR3 comprises 14 residues. This CDR3 reads CASSVGTENTEAFF. The CDR3 region has the DNA TGTGCCAGCAGCGTCGGGACAGAGAACACTGAAGCTTTCTTT. The variable domain in full, completed from reference TRBV9 and TRBJ1-1, reads DSGVTQTPKHLITATGQRVTLRCSPRSGDLSVYWYQQSLDQGLQFLIQYYNGEERAKGNILERFSAQQFPDLHSELNLSSLELGDSALYFCASSVGTENTEAFFGQGTRLTVV.